This TCR beta chain appears in the sequencing data of a study of T cell responses to AZD1222 COVID-19 vaccine. Only in-frame clones appear in the TCRdb table, and some are missing; sequencing was by immunoSEQ multiplex PCR. The profile shows approximately 70,000 clones, around 90% of them singletons. Germline V lookup: CDR1 MDHEN, CDR2 SYDVKM. Trimming stripped 3 bases from V and 3 bases from J, with 12 bases between. The CDR3 runs to 14 residues. The chain employs TRBV28 and TRBJ2-7; D may match TRBD1 or TRBD2 (6 bases each). This material consisted of peripheral blood, taken on day 0 of AZD1222 vaccination. This sequence originates from an adult in good health. CDR3 amino acids: CASSFRGLRYEQYF. As DNA, the CDR3 is TGTGCCAGCAGTTTCCGGGGGCTCCGCTACGAGCAGTACTTC.